The source of this T cell receptor (beta chain) is a study of T cells in Graves' hyperthyroidism and ophthalmopathy. Findings of the study overall: Most thyroid clonotypes with frequency above 0.001 were detected in blood. Ophthalmopathy was distinguished from stable hyperthyroidism by 13 V-J signatures.

The investigators amplified TCR beta CDR3 regions from RNA transcripts. HTBI primers drove first-round RT-PCR of the TCR CDR3. TCRdb ran MiXCR on the multiplex PCR reads and lists one entry per CDR3 protein. The sample shows more than 450,000 distinct CDR3 sequences, 15% to 20% of them seen only once. Duration under 3 months, a NOSPECS grade of at least 4, and a Clinical Activity Score of at least 3 characterized the ophthalmopathy patients. Worth noting for this clonotype: What it binds is not known. Just one base apart from a much larger clone, this may be a read error. Given the absence of the conserved phenylalanine or tryptophan at the CDR3 end, a read error is likely.

CDR3 length: 12 residues. Looked up from germline, CDR1 is GTSNPN and CDR2 is SVGIG (reference sequence). This TCR was sampled from a man aged 35 to 55 with Graves' ophthalmopathy. Specimen: blood. The chain combines TRBV30 with TRBJ1-1, with D perhaps TRBD1 (5 bases). The CDR3 DNA is TGTGCTCACTCTAGGGGGAACACTGAAGCTTTCTCT. Translation gives CAHSRGNTEAFS.